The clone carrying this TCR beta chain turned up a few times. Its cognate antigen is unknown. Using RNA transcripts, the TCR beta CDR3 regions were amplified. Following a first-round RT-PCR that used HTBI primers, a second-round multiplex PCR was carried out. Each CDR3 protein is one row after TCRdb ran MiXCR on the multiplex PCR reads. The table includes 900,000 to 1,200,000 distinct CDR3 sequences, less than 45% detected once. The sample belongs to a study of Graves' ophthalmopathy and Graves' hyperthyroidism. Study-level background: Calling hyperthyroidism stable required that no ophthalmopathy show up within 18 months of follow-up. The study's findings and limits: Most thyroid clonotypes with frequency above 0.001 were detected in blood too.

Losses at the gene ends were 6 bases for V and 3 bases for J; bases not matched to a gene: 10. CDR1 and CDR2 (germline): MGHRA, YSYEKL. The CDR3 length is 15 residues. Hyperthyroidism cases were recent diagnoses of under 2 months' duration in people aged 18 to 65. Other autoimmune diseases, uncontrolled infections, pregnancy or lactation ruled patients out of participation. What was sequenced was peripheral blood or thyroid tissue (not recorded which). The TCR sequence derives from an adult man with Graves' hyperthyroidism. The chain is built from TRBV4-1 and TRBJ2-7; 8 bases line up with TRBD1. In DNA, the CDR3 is TGCGCCAGCAGTTACACCGGGACAGGAGACTACGAGCAGTACTTC. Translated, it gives CASSYTGTGDYEQYF.